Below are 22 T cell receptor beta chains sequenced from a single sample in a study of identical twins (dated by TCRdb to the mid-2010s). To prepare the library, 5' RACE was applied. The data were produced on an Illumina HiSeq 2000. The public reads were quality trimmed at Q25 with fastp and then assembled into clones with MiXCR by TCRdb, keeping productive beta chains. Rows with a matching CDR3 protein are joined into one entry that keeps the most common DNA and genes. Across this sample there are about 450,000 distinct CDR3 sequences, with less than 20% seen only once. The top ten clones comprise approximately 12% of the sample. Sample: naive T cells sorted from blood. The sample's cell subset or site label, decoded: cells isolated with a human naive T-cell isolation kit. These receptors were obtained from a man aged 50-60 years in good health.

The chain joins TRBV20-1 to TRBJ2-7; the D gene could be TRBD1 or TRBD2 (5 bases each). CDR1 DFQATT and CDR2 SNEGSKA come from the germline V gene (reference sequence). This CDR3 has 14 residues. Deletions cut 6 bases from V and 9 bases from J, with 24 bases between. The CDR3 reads CSAQWPGTKGSQYF. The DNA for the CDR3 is TGCAGTGCACAGTGGCCCGGGACGAAAGGTTCGCAGTACTTC.

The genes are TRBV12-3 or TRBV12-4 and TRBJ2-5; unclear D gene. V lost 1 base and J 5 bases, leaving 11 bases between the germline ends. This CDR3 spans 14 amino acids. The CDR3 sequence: CASSLVMGWETQYF. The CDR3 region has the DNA TGTGCCAGCAGTTTAGTTATGGGTTGGGAGACCCAGTACTTC.

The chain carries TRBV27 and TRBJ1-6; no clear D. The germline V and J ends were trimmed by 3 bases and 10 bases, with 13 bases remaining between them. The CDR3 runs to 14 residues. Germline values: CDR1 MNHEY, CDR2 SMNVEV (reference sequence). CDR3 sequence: CASSLGAGGSPLHF. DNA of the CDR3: TGTGCCAGCAGTTTGGGCGCGGGTGGGTCACCCCTCCACTTT.

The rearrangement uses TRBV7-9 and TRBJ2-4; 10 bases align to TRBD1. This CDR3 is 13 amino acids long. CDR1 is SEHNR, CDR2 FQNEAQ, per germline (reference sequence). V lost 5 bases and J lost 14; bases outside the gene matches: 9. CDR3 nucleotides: TGTGCCAGCAGCAAGGGACAGGGGCGCTCGAAGTACTTC. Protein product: CASSKGQGRSKYF.

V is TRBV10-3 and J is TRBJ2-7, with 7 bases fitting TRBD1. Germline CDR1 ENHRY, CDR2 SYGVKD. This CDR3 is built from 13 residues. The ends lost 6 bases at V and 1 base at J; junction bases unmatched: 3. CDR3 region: CAISGTVSYEQYF. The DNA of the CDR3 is TGTGCCATCAGCGGGACAGTTTCCTACGAGCAGTACTTC.

The CDR3 nucleotides read TGTGCCACCAGACTAGCGGGGGACAATGAGCAGTTCTTC. Amino acids: CATRLAGDNEQFF. V is TRBV15 and J is TRBJ2-1; 11 nucleotides agree with TRBD2. The ends lost 6 bases at V and 5 bases at J; junction bases unmatched: 0. The CDR3 spans 13 residues. The V gene's germline CDR1 is LNHNV and CDR2 YYDKDF (reference sequence).

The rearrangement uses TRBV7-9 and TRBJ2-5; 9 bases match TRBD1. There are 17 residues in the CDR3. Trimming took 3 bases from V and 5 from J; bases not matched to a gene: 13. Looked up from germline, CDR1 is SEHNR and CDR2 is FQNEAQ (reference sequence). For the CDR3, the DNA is TGTGCCAGCAGCTTCTTTCCTCAACAGGGGGCTGGGGAGACCCAGTACTTC. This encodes CASSFFPQQGAGETQYF.

As DNA, the CDR3 is TGTGCCAGCAGCACCAGCAGGGAAAGTAGGGAGACCCAGTACTTC. This sequence encodes CASSTSRESRETQYF. This chain connects TRBV14 to TRBJ2-5, with D perhaps TRBD1 (5 bases). The V end lost 5 bases, the J end lost 5 bases, and 18 bases lay between the germline ends. Germline CDR1 SGHDN, CDR2 FVKESK. The CDR3 has 15 amino acids. The full variable domain, completed using reference TRBV14 and TRBJ2-5, is EAGVTQFPSHSVIEKGQTVTLRCDPISGHDNLYWYRRVMGKEIKFLLHFVKESKQDESGMPNNRFLAERTGGTYSTLKVQPAELEDSGVYFCASSTSRESRETQYFGPGTRLLVL.

CDR3 sequence: CSAREVMGKLFF. CDR3 nucleotide sequence: TGCAGTGCTAGAGAAGTTATGGGAAAACTGTTTTTT. The chain is built from TRBV20-1 and TRBJ1-4, with unresolved D. The CDR3 extends over 12 amino acids. Trimming removed 0 bases at V and 10 bases at J, with 9 bases between. CDR1 and CDR2 from the germline V gene are DFQATT and SNEGSKA (reference sequence).

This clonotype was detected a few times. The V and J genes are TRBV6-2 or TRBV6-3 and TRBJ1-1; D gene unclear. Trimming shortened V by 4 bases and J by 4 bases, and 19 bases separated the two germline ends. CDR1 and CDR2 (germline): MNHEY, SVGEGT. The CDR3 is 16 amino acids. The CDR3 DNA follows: TGTGCCAGCAGTTCGACACCGGGAGGTTTGTTCACTGAAGCTTTCTTT. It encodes CASSSTPGGLFTEAFF.

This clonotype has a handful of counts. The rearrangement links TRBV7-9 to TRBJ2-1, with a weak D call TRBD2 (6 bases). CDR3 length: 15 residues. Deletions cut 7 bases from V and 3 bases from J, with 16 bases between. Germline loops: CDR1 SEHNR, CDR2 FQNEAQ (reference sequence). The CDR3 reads CASILGRGLYNEQFF. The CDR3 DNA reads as TGTGCCAGCATCCTCGGGCGGGGACTCTACAATGAGCAGTTCTTC. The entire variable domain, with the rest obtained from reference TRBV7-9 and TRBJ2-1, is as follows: DTGVSQNPRHKITKRGQNVTFRCDPISEHNRLYWYRQTLGQGPEFLTYFQNEAQLEKSRLLSDRFSAERPKGSFSTLEIQRTEQGDSAMYLCASILGRGLYNEQFFGPGTRLTVL.

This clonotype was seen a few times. The CDR3 reads CASNQGAGEKLFF. DNA for the CDR3: TGTGCCAGCAACCAGGGGGCAGGTGAAAAACTGTTTTTT. V is TRBV7-9 and J is TRBJ1-4; 8 bases match TRBD1. V lost 7 bases, J lost 7 bases, and 5 bases stayed unmatched. This CDR3 contains 13 residues. Per germline, CDR1 SEHNR and CDR2 FQNEAQ (reference sequence).

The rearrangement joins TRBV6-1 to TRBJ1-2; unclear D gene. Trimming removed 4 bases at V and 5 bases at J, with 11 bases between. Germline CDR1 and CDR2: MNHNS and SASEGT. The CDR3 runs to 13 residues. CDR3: CASSGGQFYGYTF. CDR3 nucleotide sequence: TGTGCCAGCAGTGGTGGCCAGTTTTATGGCTACACCTTC.

The CDR3 loop is CASSLPGLADNEQFF. The CDR3 DNA reads as TGTGCCAGCAGTCTGCCGGGACTAGCCGACAATGAGCAGTTCTTC. J is TRBJ2-1 and V is TRBV12-3 or TRBV12-4; 9 nucleotides align to TRBD2. This CDR3 has 15 amino acids. V shed 5 bases and J 5 bases; nucleotides not matched to a gene: 7.

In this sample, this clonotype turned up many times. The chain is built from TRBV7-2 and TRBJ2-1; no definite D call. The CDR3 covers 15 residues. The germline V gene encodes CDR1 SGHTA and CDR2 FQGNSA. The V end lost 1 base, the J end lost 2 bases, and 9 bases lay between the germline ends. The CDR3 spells CASSLGGRTYNEQFF. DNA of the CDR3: TGTGCCAGCAGCTTAGGAGGACGTACCTACAATGAGCAGTTCTTC.

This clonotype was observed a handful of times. The CDR3 is CSAYRGIAGPYEQYF. The DNA of the CDR3 is TGCAGTGCCTACCGCGGGATAGCGGGACCGTACGAGCAGTACTTC. V usage is TRBV20-1 and J usage is TRBJ2-7; 8 nucleotides align to TRBD2. Germline values: CDR1 DFQATT, CDR2 SNEGSKA (reference sequence). This CDR3 has 15 residues. V was pared by 6 bases and J by 4 bases, with 14 bases of the junction left unmatched.

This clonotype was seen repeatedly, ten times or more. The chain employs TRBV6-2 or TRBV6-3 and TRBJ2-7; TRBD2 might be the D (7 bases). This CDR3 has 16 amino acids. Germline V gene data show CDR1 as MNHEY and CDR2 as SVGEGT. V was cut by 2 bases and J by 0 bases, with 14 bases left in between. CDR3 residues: CASSYVGGLLSYEQYF. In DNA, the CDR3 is TGTGCCAGCAGTTACGTCGGGGGGCTACTCTCCTACGAGCAGTACTTC.

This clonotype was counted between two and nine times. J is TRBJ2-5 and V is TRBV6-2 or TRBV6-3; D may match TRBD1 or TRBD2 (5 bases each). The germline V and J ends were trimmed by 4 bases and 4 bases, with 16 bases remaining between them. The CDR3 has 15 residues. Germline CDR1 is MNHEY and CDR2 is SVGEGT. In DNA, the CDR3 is TGTGCCAGCAGTTCGGAAGTAATGAGGGGAGAGACCCAGTACTTC. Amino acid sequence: CASSSEVMRGETQYF.

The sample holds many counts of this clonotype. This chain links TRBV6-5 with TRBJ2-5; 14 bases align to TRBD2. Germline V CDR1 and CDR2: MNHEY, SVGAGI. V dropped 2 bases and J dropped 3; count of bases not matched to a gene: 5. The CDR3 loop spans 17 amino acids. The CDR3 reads CASSYRTSGGRKETQYF. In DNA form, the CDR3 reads TGTGCCAGCAGTTACAGGACTAGCGGGGGGCGTAAAGAGACCCAGTACTTC.

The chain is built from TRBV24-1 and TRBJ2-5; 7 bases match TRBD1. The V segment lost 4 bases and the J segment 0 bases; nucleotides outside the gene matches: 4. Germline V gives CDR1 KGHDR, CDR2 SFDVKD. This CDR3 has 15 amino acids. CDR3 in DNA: TGTGCCACCAGTGACCCCGGGACAGACCAAGAGACCCAGTACTTC. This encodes CATSDPGTDQETQYF.

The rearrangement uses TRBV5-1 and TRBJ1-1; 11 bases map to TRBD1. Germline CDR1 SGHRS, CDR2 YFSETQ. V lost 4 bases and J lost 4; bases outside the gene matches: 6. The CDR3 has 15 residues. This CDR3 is CASSGTGQGGTEAFF. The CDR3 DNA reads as TGCGCCAGCAGCGGGACGGGACAGGGGGGCACTGAAGCTTTCTTT.

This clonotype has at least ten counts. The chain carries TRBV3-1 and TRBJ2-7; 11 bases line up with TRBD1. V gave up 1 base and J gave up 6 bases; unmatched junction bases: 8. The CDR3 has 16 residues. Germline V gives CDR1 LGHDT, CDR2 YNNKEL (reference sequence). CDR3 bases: TGTGCCAGCAGCCAAGTCAGGACAGGGGGCTTTGGCGAGCAGTACTTC. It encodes CASSQVRTGGFGEQYF.